A single sample gave rise to the 2 T cell receptor beta chains below, sequenced in a study of Tregs in tolerant kidney transplant recipients. This table comes from immunoSEQ multiplex PCR, and its TCRdb copy is limited to in-frame clones, with some not included. The table includes about 110,000 clones, about 90% detected once. The input for sequencing was CD4+ T cells from blood, taken before the transplant. These receptor sequences come from a human donor who received a combined kidney and bone marrow transplant.

The J gene is TRBJ1-2, the V gene TRBV10-3; a weak D match, TRBD1 (6 bases). V was cut by 11 bases and J by 4 bases, with 11 bases left in between. Germline loops: CDR1 ENHRY, CDR2 SYGVKD. CDR3 length equals 11 residues. The CDR3 loop reads CASGDTYGYTF. Written as DNA, the CDR3 is TGTGCCTCAGGGGACACCTATGGCTACACCTTC.

The gene calls are TRBV5-1 and TRBJ2-3; 9 nucleotides agree with TRBD1. The CDR3 length is 17 residues. CDR1 SGHRS and CDR2 YFSETQ come from the germline V gene. With V trimmed by 4 bases and J by 0 bases, 9 bases remained unmatched. CDR3 loop: CASSPGTGKASTDTQYF. Here the CDR3 DNA reads TGCGCCAGCAGCCCGGGGACAGGGAAAGCTAGCACAGATACGCAGTATTTT. The whole variable domain, remainder taken from reference TRBV5-1 and TRBJ2-3, is KAGVTQTPRYLIKTRGQQVTLSCSPISGHRSVSWYQQTPGQGLQFLFEYFSETQRNKGNFPGRFSGRQFSNSRSEMNVSTLELGDSALYLCASSPGTGKASTDTQYFGPGTRLTVL.